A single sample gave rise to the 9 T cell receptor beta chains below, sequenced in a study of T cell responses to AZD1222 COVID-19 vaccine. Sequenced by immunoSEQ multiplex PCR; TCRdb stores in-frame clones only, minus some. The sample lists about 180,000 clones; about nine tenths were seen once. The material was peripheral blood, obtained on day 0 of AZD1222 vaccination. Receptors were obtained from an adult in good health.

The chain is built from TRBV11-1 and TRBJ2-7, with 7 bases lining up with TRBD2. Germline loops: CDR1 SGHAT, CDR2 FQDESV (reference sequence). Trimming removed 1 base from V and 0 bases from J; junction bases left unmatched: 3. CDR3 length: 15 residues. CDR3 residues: CASSLGSSGSYEQYF. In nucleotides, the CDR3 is TGTGCCAGCAGCTTAGGGTCTAGCGGCTCCTACGAGCAGTACTTC.

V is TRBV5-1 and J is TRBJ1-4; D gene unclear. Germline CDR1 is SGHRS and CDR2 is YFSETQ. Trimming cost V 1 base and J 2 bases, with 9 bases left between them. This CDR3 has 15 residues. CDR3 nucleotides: TGCGCCAGCAGCTTGAATGCAGGCACTAATGAAAAACTGTTTTTT. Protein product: CASSLNAGTNEKLFF.

CDR3: CASSLWRSGTEAFF. As DNA, the CDR3 is TGTGCCAGCAGTTTATGGAGGTCGGGCACTGAAGCTTTCTTT. This chain links TRBV28 with TRBJ1-1; no reliable D call. The CDR3 length is 14 residues. CDR1 is MDHEN, CDR2 SYDVKM, per germline. The ends were cut back, 0 bases at V and 4 bases at J, with 9 bases in the middle.

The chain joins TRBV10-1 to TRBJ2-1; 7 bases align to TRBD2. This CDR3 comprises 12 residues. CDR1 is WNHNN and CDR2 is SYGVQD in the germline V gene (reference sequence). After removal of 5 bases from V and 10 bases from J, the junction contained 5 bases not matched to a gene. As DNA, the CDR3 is TGCGCCAGCAGTAAACCGGGACTAGAGCAGTTCTTC. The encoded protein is CASSKPGLEQFF.

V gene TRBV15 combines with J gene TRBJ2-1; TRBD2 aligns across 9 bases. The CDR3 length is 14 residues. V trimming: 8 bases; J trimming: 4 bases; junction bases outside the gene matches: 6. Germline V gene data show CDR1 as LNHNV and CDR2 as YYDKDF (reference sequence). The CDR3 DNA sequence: TGTGCCACCCTCATGGCGGGAGGGTACAATGAGCAGTTCTTC. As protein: CATLMAGGYNEQFF.

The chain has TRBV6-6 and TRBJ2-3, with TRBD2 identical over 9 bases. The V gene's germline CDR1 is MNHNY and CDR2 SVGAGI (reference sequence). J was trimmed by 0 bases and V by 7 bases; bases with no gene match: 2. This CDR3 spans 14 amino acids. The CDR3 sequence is CASKTSGSTDTQYF. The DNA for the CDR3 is TGTGCCAGCAAGACTAGCGGAAGCACAGATACGCAGTATTTT.

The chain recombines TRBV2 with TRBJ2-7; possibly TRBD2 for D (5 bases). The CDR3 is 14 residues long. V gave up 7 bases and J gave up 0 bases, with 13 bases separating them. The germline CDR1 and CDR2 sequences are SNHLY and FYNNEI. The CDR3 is CASNPGSYSYEQYF. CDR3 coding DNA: TGTGCCAGCAACCCGGGGAGCTACTCCTACGAGCAGTACTTC.

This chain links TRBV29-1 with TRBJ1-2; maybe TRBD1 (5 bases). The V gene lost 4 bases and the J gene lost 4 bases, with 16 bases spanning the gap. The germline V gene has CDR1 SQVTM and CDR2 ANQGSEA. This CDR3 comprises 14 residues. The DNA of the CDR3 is TGCAGCGTTGGGACCCAGGGAGCGGGCTATGGCTACACCTTC. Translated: CSVGTQGAGYGYTF.

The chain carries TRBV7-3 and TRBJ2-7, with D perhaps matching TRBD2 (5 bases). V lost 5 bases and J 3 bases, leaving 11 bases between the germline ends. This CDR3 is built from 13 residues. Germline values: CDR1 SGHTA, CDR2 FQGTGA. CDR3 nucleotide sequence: TGTGCCAGCAGCCCCGCCCGGGGCTACGAGCAGTACTTC. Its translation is CASSPARGYEQYF.